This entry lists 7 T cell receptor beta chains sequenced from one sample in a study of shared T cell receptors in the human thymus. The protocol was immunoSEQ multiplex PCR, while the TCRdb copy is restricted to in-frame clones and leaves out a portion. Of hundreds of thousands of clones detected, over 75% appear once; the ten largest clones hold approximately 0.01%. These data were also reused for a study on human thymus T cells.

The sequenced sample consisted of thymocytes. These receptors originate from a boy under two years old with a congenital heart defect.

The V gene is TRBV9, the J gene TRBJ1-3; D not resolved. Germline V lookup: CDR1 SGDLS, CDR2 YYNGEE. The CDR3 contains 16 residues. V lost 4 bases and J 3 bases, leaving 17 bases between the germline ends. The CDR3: CASSCGPGRLGNTIYF. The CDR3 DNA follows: TGTGCCAGCAGCTGTGGCCCCGGGAGACTTGGAAACACCATATATTTT.

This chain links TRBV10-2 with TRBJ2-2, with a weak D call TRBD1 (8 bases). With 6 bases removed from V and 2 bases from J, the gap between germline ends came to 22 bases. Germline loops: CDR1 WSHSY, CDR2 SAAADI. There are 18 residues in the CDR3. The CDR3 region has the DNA TGCGCCAGCAGAAGGGGGGGACAGGCGCATGAAAACACCGGGGAGCTGTTTTTT. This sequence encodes CASRRGGQAHENTGELFF.

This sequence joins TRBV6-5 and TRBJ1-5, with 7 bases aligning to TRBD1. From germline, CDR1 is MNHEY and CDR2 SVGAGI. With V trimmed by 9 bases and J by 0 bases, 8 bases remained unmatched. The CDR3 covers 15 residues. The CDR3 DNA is TGTGCCAGTCGGAGGACAGGACTTAGCAATCAGCCCCAGCATTTT. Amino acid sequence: CASRRTGLSNQPQHF.

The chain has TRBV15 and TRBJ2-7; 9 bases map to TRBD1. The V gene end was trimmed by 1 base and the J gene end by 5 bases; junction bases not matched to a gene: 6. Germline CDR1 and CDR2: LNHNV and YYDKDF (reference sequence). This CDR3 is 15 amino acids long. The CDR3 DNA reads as TGTGCCACCAGCAGAGTAAGGACAGGGGAGCACGAGCAGTACTTC. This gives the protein CATSRVRTGEHEQYF. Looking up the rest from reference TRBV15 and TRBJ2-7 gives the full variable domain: DAMVIQNPRYQVTQFGKPVTLSCSQTLNHNVMYWYQQKSSQAPKLLFHYYDKDFNNEADTPDNFQSRRPNTSFCFLDIRSPGLGDTAMYLCATSRVRTGEHEQYFGPGTRLTVT.

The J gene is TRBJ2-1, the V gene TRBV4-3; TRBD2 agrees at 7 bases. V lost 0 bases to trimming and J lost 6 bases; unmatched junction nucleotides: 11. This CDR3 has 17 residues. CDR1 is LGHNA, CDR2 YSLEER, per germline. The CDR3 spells CASSQDCDRAGVNEQFF. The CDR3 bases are TGCGCCAGCAGCCAAGATTGTGATCGGGCGGGGGTCAATGAGCAGTTCTTC.

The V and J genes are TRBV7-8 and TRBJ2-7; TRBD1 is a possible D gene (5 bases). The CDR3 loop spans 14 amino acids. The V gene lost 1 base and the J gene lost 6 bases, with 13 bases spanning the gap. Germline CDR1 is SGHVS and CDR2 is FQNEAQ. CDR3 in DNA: TGTGCCAGCAGCTTAGATGGCAGGGCGGTCGAGCAGTACTTC. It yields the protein CASSLDGRAVEQYF. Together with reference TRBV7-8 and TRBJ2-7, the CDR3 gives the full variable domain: GAGVSQSPRYKVAKRGQDVALRCDPISGHVSLFWYQQALGQGPEFLTYFQNEAQLDKSGLPSDRFFAERPEGSVSTLKIQRTQQEDSAVYLCASSLDGRAVEQYFGPGTRLTVT.

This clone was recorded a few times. This CDR3 reads CASGGLAGRYF. The CDR3 bases are TGTGCCAGCGGCGGACTAGCCGGGCGATACTTC. The chain employs TRBV7-8 and TRBJ2-5; 8 nucleotides agree with TRBD2. Trimming at V came to 8 bases and at J to 14 bases, leaving 10 bases not matched to a gene. The CDR3 contains 11 residues. Looked up from germline, CDR1 is SGHVS and CDR2 is FQNEAQ.